The clone carrying this T cell receptor beta chain was counted a few times. Germline V gives CDR1 KGHSH, CDR2 LQKENI. The CDR3 runs to 15 residues. V lost 3 bases to trimming and J lost 5 bases; unmatched junction nucleotides: 6. These data are taken from a study of blood T cell repertoires in COVID-19. Profiled with immunoSEQ multiplex PCR; TCRdb holds only in-frame clones, not every one. Of tens of thousands of clones listed, approximately 86% are singletons. The sample was peripheral blood. This rearrangement joins TRBV18 to TRBJ2-5; 10 positions agree with TRBD2. The TCR was taken from a man aged 55-75 years with acute or convalescent COVID-19. CDR3 residues: CASSPPGLALETQYF. CDR3 nucleotides: TGTGCCAGCTCACCGCCGGGACTAGCGTTGGAGACCCAGTACTTC.